The 29 T cell receptor beta chains below all came from one sample that was sequenced in a study of early T cells in non-severe SARS-CoV-2 infection (dated by TCRdb to 2020 to 2022). Receptor libraries were prepared by 5' RACE. The sequencer listed for this sample is NextSeq 500. TCRdb's own reprocessing of the public reads used fastp at Q25 and MiXCR and kept productive beta chains. For every CDR3 protein sequence, its rows merge into one entry that carries the most common genes and DNA. Across this sample there are roughly 46,000 distinct CDR3 sequences, with approximately 9% seen only once. 5.3% of the sample rests with the top ten. The sequences come from whole blood, collected at baseline. The receptors come from an adult who was a healthcare worker with PCR-confirmed SARS-CoV-2 infection or an uninfected control (not recorded which).

This clonotype was counted ten times or more. J is TRBJ2-5 and V is TRBV7-2, with 12 bases fitting TRBD2. The CDR3 runs 15 residues. J was trimmed by 6 bases and V by 5 bases; bases with no gene match: 7. CDR1 and CDR2 from the germline V gene are SGHTA and FQGNSA. The CDR3 spells CASSPSGGAVKTQYF. The DNA for the CDR3 is TGTGCCAGCAGCCCTAGCGGGGGGGCGGTGAAGACCCAGTACTTC.

This clonotype was detected only a few times. This chain uses TRBV7-2 with TRBJ1-5; 7 positions match TRBD1. The CDR3 contains 15 residues. The germline CDR1 and CDR2 sequences are SGHTA and FQGNSA. The V gene end was trimmed by 2 bases and the J gene end by 6 bases; junction bases not matched to a gene: 7. CDR3 DNA sequence: TGTGCCAGCAGCTTATCAGGGGGGCAGGGTCAGCCCCAGCATTTT. The encoded protein is CASSLSGGQGQPQHF.

In this sample, this clonotype turned up many times. CDR3 protein: CASSLGGHNSPLHF. CDR3 DNA sequence: TGTGCCAGCAGTTTGGGCGGCCATAATTCACCCCTCCACTTT. The chain joins TRBV12-3 or TRBV12-4 to TRBJ1-6; no clear D gene. The CDR3 contains 14 residues. V lost 3 bases and J lost 5, with 8 bases in between.

This clonotype was observed at least ten times. The genes are TRBV5-1 and TRBJ1-1, with unresolved D. This CDR3 is 14 amino acids long. V shed 2 bases and J shed 2 bases, with 10 bases lying between them. CDR1 and CDR2 (germline): SGHRS, YFSETQ. CDR3 nucleotides: TGCGCCAGCAGCTTTTCAGATATAAACACTGAAGCTTTCTTT. Encoded protein: CASSFSDINTEAFF.

This clonotype was seen more than once but under ten times. The chain uses TRBV20-1 and TRBJ1-1; the D gene is possibly TRBD1 (5 bases). The CDR3 contains 14 residues. Trimming took off 2 bases at V and 5 bases at J, with 15 bases between the two ends. Germline V gene sequence: CDR1 DFQATT, CDR2 SNEGSKA (reference sequence). The CDR3 protein is CSARSWWAGTEAFF. The CDR3, as DNA: TGCAGTGCTAGAAGTTGGTGGGCAGGGACTGAAGCTTTCTTT.

This chain uses TRBV19 with TRBJ1-5; TRBD1 aligns across 8 bases. The CDR3 contains 14 residues. V lost 8 bases, J lost 6 bases, and 9 bases stayed unmatched. Per the germline V gene, CDR1 is LNHDA and CDR2 is SQIVND (reference sequence). The DNA for the CDR3 is TGTGCCAGTCATTGGGGGACAGGCGTTCAGCCCCAGCATTTT. Encoded protein: CASHWGTGVQPQHF.

This chain links TRBV4-3 with TRBJ2-2; D call uncertain. Germline loops: CDR1 LGHNA, CDR2 YSLEER. This CDR3 is built from 16 residues. The ends were cut back, 0 bases at V and 7 bases at J, with 15 bases in the middle. CDR3 nucleotide sequence: TGCGCCAGCAGCCAAGAGCCGAACAACGTATACGGGGAGCTGTTTTTT. This sequence encodes CASSQEPNNVYGELFF.

By sample fraction, this clonotype is medium-sized. The V and J genes are TRBV6-6 and TRBJ1-5; D not resolved. The CDR3 covers 13 residues. The germline V gene encodes CDR1 MNHNY and CDR2 SVGAGI (reference sequence). The V and J ends lost 6 bases and 2 bases respectively, with 8 bases between them. As DNA, the CDR3 is TGTGCCAGCAGCAGCAAGGGCAATCAGCCCCAGCATTTT. It codes for CASSSKGNQPQHF.

By frequency in the sample, this clonotype is medium-sized. The chain is built from TRBV7-6 and TRBJ1-4; D might be TRBD1 (6 bases). Germline CDR1 is SGHVS and CDR2 is FNYEAQ. V shed 6 bases and J shed 5 bases, with 16 bases lying between them. The CDR3 totals 15 residues. As DNA, the CDR3 is TGTGCCAGCAGAAAAAGCGGGGGCGAGAATGAAAAACTGTTTTTT. Its protein is CASRKSGGENEKLFF.

This clonotype was seen only a few times. The V call is TRBV7-8, the J call TRBJ1-1, with D unresolved. In germline, CDR1 is SGHVS, CDR2 FQNEAQ. The CDR3 runs 14 residues. The germline V and J ends were trimmed by 6 bases and 0 bases, with 11 bases remaining between them. The CDR3 DNA sequence: TGTGCCAGCAGTCCAACAAACTTGAACACTGAAGCTTTCTTT. Protein sequence: CASSPTNLNTEAFF. Filled out from reference TRBV7-8 and TRBJ1-1, the complete variable domain reads GAGVSQSPRYKVAKRGQDVALRCDPISGHVSLFWYQQALGQGPEFLTYFQNEAQLDKSGLPSDRFFAERPEGSVSTLKIQRTQQEDSAVYLCASSPTNLNTEAFFGQGTRLTVV.

This clonotype was seen ten or more times. The chain joins TRBV6-2 or TRBV6-3 to TRBJ2-5, with 9 bases matching TRBD2. The germline V gene has CDR1 MNHEY and CDR2 SVGEGT. This CDR3 spans 15 amino acids. Unmatched junction bases numbered 6, after V lost 5 bases and J lost 2 bases. CDR3 sequence: CASSQTSGSQETQYF. The CDR3, as DNA: TGTGCCAGCAGTCAGACTAGCGGATCTCAAGAGACCCAGTACTTC.

This clonotype was observed a handful of times. The rearrangement uses TRBV7-9 and TRBJ2-1, with no clear D. The CDR3 is 13 residues long. Germline CDR1 reads SEHNR; CDR2 reads FQNEAQ (reference sequence). Trimming took off 3 bases at V and 6 bases at J, with 9 bases between the two ends. CDR3 in amino acids: CASSFLEGNEQFF. CDR3 DNA: TGTGCCAGCAGCTTTTTAGAAGGCAATGAGCAGTTCTTC.

This clonotype appeared many times. V and J are TRBV28 and TRBJ1-1; D remains ambiguous. Germline V lookup: CDR1 MDHEN, CDR2 SYDVKM. The CDR3 spans 11 residues. V dropped 6 bases and J dropped 1 base, with 3 bases sitting between them. CDR3 protein: CASSQNTEAFF. For the CDR3, the DNA is TGTGCCAGCAGCCAGAACACTGAAGCTTTCTTT.

V usage is TRBV4-3 and J usage is TRBJ1-3; the D gene is possibly TRBD1 (5 bases). Germline loops: CDR1 LGHNA, CDR2 YSLEER. Between the trimmed V and J ends, which lost 1 base and 0 bases, there was a span of 13 bases. CDR3 length: 17 amino acids. This CDR3 is CASSQASDRGSGNTIYF. In DNA form, the CDR3 reads TGCGCCAGCAGCCAAGCGTCAGACAGAGGCTCTGGAAACACCATATATTTT.

The genes are TRBV20-1 and TRBJ2-3; unclear D gene. This CDR3 spans 10 amino acids. The germline V gene has CDR1 DFQATT and CDR2 SNEGSKA (reference sequence). Here the CDR3 DNA reads TGCAGCTTCAGCACAGATACGCAGTATTTT. Residues: CSFSTDTQYF.

At least ten counts were recorded for this clonotype. The rearrangement joins TRBV5-6 to TRBJ2-3, with D perhaps TRBD2 (6 bases). V lost 4 bases and J 0 bases, leaving 12 bases between the germline ends. CDR3 length equals 15 residues. CDR1 SGHDT and CDR2 YYEEEE come from the germline V gene. The CDR3 is CASSPGESSTDTQYF. Written as DNA, the CDR3 is TGTGCCAGCAGCCCGGGGGAGTCTAGCACAGATACGCAGTATTTT.

This clonotype has a handful of counts. V usage is TRBV28 and J usage is TRBJ2-1; unclear D gene. Between the trimmed V and J ends, which lost 2 bases and 1 base, there was a span of 3 bases. The CDR3 length is 13 residues. CDR1 is MDHEN, CDR2 SYDVKM, per germline. The CDR3 region is CASSLDSYNEQFF. In DNA, the CDR3 is TGTGCCAGCAGTTTAGATTCCTACAATGAGCAGTTCTTC.

This clonotype turned up a few times. The rearrangement joins TRBV7-2 to TRBJ1-2; D gene unclear. This CDR3 spans 16 amino acids. V shed 1 base and J shed 8 bases, with 20 bases lying between them. CDR1 is SGHTA, CDR2 FQGNSA, per germline. This chain's CDR3 is CASSLGDGGVLRGYTF. In DNA, the CDR3 is TGTGCCAGCAGCTTAGGTGACGGAGGTGTCTTGCGGGGCTACACCTTC.

This clonotype was seen repeatedly, ten times or more. The genes are TRBV7-2 and TRBJ2-7; D is undetermined. The V gene lost 2 bases and the J gene lost 0 bases, with 11 bases spanning the gap. The V gene's germline CDR1 is SGHTA and CDR2 FQGNSA. CDR3 length: 15 amino acids. This CDR3 is CASSLSEWSSYEQYF. The CDR3 DNA is TGTGCCAGCAGCTTATCAGAGTGGAGCTCCTACGAGCAGTACTTC.

This clonotype came up a few times. The V gene is TRBV30, the J gene TRBJ1-1; no reliable D call. Trimming stripped 5 bases from V and 0 bases from J, with 16 bases between. Germline values: CDR1 GTSNPN, CDR2 SVGIG (reference sequence). CDR3 size: 15 residues. CDR3 amino acids: CAWGSGIPMNTEAFF. The DNA of the CDR3 is TGTGCCTGGGGGTCGGGTATACCCATGAACACTGAAGCTTTCTTT.

At least ten counts were recorded for this clonotype. The rearrangement joins TRBV29-1 to TRBJ1-1; TRBD1 aligns across 11 bases. V shed 1 base and J 1 base; nucleotides not matched to a gene: 2. The CDR3 totals 15 residues. From germline, CDR1 is SQVTM and CDR2 ANQGSEA. The CDR3 nucleotides are TGCAGCGTTGAAGGGACAGGGGGCGCGAACACTGAAGCTTTCTTT. It translates to CSVEGTGGANTEAFF.

There are many counts of this clonotype. V is TRBV7-6 and J is TRBJ2-3; perhaps TRBD1 as D (5 bases). The CDR3 has 13 amino acids. With 6 bases removed from V and 5 bases from J, the gap between germline ends came to 12 bases. Germline V gene sequence: CDR1 SGHVS, CDR2 FNYEAQ. CDR3 coding DNA: TGTGCCAGCAGGGGGCAGACCGGAGATACGCAGTATTTT. It yields the protein CASRGQTGDTQYF.

The gene calls are TRBV7-9 and TRBJ1-1; D not certain. CDR1 and CDR2 (germline): SEHNR, FQNEAQ (reference sequence). V lost 2 bases, J lost 6 bases, and 7 bases lay in between. This CDR3 comprises 12 residues. CDR3 nucleotides: TGTGCCAGCAGCTTATTCGGGGCTGAAGCTTTCTTT. Amino acids: CASSLFGAEAFF.

This clonotype was seen ten or more times. The V call is TRBV7-8, the J call TRBJ2-5; 7 bases align to TRBD1. The CDR3 consists of 14 residues. Germline CDR1 and CDR2: SGHVS and FQNEAQ. V was pared by 4 bases and J by 4 bases, with 6 bases of the junction left unmatched. CDR3: CASSYPAGGETQYF. The DNA of the CDR3 is TGTGCCAGCAGCTACCCGGCAGGGGGAGAGACCCAGTACTTC.

This clonotype was counted ten times or more. The chain recombines TRBV9 with TRBJ2-1; TRBD1 agrees at 8 bases. Unmatched junction bases numbered 8, after V lost 2 bases and J lost 10 bases. Germline assignment: CDR1 SGDLS and CDR2 YYNGEE. The CDR3 covers 14 residues. As DNA, the CDR3 is TGTGCCAGCAGCGTTAGGCAGGGGGCTTGGGAGCAGTTCTTC. Amino acid sequence: CASSVRQGAWEQFF.

The genes are TRBV7-2 and TRBJ2-1; D is unclear. This CDR3 comprises 12 residues. V was trimmed by 0 bases and J by 6 bases, leaving 3 bases between them. Germline CDR1 and CDR2: SGHTA and FQGNSA. Here the CDR3 reads CASSLAFNEQFF. CDR3 bases: TGTGCCAGCAGCTTAGCGTTCAATGAGCAGTTCTTC.

This clonotype was detected ten times or more. The rearrangement uses TRBV5-4 and TRBJ2-3; tentative D call: TRBD2 (6 bases). V dropped 5 bases and J dropped 8 bases, with 21 bases sitting between them. Germline assignment: CDR1 SGHNT and CDR2 YYREEE (reference sequence). The length of the CDR3 is 15 residues. The CDR3 loop is CASRAGYRDSRTQYF. CDR3 DNA: TGTGCCAGCAGGGCGGGGTACCGGGATTCGCGTACGCAGTATTTT.

V is TRBV12-3 or TRBV12-4 and J is TRBJ2-7; maybe TRBD1 (5 bases). Deletions cut 3 bases from V and 7 bases from J, with 13 bases between. CDR3 size: 13 residues. The CDR3 nucleotides read TGTGCCAGCAGTTTGGGGCCGAGTCGGGAGCAGTACTTC. This codes for CASSLGPSREQYF.

J is TRBJ1-4 and V is TRBV12-5; D uncertain. Germline values: CDR1 LGHNT, CDR2 FRNRAP. The CDR3 covers 14 residues. With 3 bases removed from V and 5 bases from J, the gap between germline ends came to 10 bases. CDR3 region: CASGLMTRNEKLFF. CDR3 nucleotide sequence: TGTGCTAGTGGTTTAATGACAAGAAATGAAAAACTGTTTTTT.